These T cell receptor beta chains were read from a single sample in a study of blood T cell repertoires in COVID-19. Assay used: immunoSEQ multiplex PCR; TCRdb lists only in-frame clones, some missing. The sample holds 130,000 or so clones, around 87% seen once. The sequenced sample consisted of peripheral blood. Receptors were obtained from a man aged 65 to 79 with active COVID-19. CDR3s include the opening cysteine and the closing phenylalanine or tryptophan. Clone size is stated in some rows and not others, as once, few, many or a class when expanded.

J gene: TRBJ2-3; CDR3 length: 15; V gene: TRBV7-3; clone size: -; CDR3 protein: CASSPLGRDTDTQYF
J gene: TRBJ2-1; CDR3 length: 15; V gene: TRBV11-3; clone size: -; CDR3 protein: CASSLEASFHNEQFF
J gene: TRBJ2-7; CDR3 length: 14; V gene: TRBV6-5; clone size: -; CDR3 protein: CASSTAGVSYEQYF
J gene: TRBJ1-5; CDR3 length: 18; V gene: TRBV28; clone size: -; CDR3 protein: CASSLDRGRIGRNQPQHF
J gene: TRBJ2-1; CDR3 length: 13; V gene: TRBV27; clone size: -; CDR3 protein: CASSFKGSGEQFF
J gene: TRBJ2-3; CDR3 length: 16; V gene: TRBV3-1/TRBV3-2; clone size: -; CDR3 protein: CASSPGLADSTDTQYF
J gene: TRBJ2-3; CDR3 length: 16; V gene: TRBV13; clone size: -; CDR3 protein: CASSWKRVQGSRPQYF
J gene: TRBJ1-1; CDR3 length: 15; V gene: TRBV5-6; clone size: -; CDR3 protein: CASSLRSGVSTEAFF
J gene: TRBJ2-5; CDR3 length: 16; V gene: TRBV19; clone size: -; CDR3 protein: CASSPTSWPDQETQYF
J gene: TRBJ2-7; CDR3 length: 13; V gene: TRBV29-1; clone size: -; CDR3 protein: CSVGPSGSYEQYF
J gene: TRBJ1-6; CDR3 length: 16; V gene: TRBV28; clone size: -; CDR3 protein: CASSYSPGGRNSPLHF
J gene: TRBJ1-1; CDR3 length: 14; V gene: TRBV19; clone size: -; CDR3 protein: CASSIAVMNTEAFF
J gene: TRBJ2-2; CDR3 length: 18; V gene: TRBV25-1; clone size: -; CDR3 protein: CASSEYHGGQGRTGELFF
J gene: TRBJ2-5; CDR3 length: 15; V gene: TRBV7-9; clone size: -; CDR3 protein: CASSLGTPGQETQYF
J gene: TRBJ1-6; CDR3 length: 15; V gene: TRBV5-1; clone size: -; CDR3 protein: CASSPGDNYNSPLHF
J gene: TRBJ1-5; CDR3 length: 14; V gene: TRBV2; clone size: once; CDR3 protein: CASSGSKLDQPQHF
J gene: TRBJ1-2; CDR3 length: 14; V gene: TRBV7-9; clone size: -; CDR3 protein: CASSPGGTNYGYTF
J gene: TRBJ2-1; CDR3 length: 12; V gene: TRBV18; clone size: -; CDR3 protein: CASSPKAGEQFF
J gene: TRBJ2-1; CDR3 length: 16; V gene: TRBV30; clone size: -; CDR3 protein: CAWSGSSGGSYNEQFF
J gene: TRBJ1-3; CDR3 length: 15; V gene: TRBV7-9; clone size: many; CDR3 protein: CASKGQGAPGNTIYF
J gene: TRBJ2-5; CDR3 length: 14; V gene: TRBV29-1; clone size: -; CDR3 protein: CSVGGVAGEETQYF
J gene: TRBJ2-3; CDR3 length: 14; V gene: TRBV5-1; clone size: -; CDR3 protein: CASSSREGADTQYF
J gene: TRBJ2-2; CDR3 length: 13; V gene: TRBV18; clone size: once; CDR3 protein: CASSPPPNGELFF
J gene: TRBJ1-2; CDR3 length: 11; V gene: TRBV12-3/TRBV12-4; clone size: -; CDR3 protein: CASRTQYGYTF
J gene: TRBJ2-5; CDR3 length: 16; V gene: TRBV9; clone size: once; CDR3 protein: CASSREGRDNQETQYF
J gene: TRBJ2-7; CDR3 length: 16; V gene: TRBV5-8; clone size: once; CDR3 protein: CASSHTITWGGGEQYF
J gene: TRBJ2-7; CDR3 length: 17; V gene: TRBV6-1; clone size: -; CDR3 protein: CASSAHRGREDSYEQYF
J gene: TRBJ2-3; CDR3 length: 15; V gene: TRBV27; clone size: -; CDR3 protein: CASRRTVTSTDTQYF
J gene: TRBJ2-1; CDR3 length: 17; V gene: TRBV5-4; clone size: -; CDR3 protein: CASSPHGASGSYNEQFF
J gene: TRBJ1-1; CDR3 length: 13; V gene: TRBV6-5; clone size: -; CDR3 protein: CASTAQGNTEAFF
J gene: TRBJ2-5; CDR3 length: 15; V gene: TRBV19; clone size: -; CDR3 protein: CASSPSQAYQETQYF
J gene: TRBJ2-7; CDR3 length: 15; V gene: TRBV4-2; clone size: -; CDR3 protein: CASSQDLGAEPEQYF
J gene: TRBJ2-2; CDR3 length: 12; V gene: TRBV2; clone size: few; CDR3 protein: CASTGEVRELFF
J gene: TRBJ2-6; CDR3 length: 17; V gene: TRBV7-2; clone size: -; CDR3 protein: CASSLRLAGGGANVLTF
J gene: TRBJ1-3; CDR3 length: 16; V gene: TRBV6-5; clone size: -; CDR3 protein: CASSYNYRSSGNTIYF
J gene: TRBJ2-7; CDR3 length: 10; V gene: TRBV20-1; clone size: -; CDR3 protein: CSARAPPEYF
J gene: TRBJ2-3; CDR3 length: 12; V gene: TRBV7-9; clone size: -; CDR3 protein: CASSLGDSTQYF
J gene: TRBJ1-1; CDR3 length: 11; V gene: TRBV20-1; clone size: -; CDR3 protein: CSARTGIEAFF
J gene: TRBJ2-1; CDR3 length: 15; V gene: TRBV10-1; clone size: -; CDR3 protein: CASSRDRSLYNEQFF
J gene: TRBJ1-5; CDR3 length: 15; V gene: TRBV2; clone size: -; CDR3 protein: CASGAGGDSNQPQHF
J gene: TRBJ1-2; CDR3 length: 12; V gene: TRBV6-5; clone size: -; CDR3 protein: CASRAANYGYTF
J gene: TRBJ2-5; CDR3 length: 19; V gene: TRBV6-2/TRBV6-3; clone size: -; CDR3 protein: CASSYGASGQRPTQETQYF
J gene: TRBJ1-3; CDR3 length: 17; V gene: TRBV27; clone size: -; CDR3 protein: CASSLSGLQISGNTIYF